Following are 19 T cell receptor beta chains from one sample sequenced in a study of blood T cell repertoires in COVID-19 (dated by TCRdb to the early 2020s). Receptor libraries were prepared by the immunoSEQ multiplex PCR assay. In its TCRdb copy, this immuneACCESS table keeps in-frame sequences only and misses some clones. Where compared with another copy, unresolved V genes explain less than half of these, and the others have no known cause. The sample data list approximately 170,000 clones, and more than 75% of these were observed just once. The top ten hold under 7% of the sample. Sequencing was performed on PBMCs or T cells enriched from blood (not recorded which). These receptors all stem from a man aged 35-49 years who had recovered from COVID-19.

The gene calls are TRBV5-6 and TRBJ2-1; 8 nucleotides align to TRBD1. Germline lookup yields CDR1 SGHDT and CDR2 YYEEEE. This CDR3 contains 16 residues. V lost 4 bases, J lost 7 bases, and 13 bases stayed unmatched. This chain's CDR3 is CASSLGTGRSGNEQFF. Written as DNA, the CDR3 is TGTGCCAGCAGCCTCGGGACAGGCAGGTCAGGTAATGAGCAGTTCTTC.

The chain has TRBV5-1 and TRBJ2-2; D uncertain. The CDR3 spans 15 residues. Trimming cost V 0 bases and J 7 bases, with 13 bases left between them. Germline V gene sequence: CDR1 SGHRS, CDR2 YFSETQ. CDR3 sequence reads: CASSLGLTVDGELFF. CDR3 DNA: TGCGCCAGCAGCTTGGGATTAACGGTCGACGGGGAGCTGTTTTTT. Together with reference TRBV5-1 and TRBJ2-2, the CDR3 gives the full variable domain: KAGVTQTPRYLIKTRGQQVTLSCSPISGHRSVSWYQQTPGQGLQFLFEYFSETQRNKGNFPGRFSGRQFSNSRSEMNVSTLELGDSALYLCASSLGLTVDGELFFGEGSRLTVL.

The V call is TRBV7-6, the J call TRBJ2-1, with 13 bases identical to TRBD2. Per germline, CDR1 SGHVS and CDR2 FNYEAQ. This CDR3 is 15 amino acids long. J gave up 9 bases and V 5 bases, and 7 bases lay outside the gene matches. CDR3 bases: TGTGCCAGCAGCCTGGGACTAGCGGGAATGCCTGAGCAGTTCTTC. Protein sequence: CASSLGLAGMPEQFF.

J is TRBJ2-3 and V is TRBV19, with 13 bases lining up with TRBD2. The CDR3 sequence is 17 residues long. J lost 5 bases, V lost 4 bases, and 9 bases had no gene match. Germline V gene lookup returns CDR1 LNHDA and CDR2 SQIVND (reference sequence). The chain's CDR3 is CASSTEGLAGVVDTQYF. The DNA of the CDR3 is TGTGCCAGTAGTACCGAAGGACTAGCGGGGGTGGTAGATACGCAGTATTTT.

The CDR3 protein is CASSYQGRETQYF. The CDR3 DNA follows: TGTGCCAGCAGTTATCAGGGAAGAGAGACCCAGTACTTC. The gene calls are TRBV6-5 and TRBJ2-5; a weak D match, TRBD1 (5 bases). The CDR3 has 13 amino acids. Germline assignment: CDR1 MNHEY and CDR2 SVGAGI. The germline V and J ends were trimmed by 3 bases and 4 bases, with 9 bases remaining between them.

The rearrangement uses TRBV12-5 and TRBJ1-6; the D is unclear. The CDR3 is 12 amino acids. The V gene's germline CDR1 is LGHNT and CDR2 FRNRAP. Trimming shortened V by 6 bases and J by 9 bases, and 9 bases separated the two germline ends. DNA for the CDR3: TGTGCTAGTGGACAGCTGGGTTCACCCCTCCACTTT. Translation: CASGQLGSPLHF. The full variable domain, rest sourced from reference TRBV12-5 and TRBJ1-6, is DARVTQTPRHKVTEMGQEVTMRCQPILGHNTVFWYRQTMMQGLELLAYFRNRAPLDDSGMPKDRFSAEMPDATLATLKIQPSEPRDSAVYFCASGQLGSPLHFGNGTRLTVT.

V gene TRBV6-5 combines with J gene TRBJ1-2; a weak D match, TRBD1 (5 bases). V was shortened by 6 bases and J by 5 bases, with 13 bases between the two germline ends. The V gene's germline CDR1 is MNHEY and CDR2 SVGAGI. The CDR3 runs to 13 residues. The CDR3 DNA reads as TGTGCCAGCAGCGAGAGACAGCTGTATGGCTACACCTTC. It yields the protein CASSERQLYGYTF.

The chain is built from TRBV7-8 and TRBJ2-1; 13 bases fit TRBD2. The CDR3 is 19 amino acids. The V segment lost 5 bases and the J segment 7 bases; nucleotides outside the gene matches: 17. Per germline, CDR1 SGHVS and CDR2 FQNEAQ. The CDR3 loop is CASSPPPRLAGGLANEQFF. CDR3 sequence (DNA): TGTGCCAGCAGCCCACCTCCTCGACTAGCGGGGGGTCTGGCGAATGAGCAGTTCTTC.

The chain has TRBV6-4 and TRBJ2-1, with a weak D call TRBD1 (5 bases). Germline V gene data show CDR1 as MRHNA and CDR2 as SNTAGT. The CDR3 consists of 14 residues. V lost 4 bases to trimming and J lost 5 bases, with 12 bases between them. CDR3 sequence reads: CASSVNQGDNEQFF. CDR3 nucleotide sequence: TGTGCCAGCAGTGTAAACCAGGGCGACAATGAGCAGTTCTTC.

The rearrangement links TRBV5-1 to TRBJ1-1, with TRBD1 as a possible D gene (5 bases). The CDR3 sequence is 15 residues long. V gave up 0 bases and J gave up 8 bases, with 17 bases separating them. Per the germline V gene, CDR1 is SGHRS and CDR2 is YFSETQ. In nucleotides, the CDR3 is TGCGCCAGCAGCTTGGGTAGGGGCCAAGAATCCGAAGCTTTCTTT. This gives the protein CASSLGRGQESEAFF.

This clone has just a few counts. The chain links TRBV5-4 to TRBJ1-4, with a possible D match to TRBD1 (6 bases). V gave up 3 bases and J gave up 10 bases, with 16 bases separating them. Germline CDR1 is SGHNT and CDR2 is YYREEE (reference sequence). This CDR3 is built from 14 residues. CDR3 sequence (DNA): TGTGCCAGCAGCTCCTTGACAGGAACAGGAAAACTGTTTTTT. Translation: CASSSLTGTGKLFF.

This CDR3 is CASSSGRAEKLFF. CDR3 coding DNA: TGTGCCAGCAGCTCGGGAAGGGCGGAAAAACTGTTTTTT. The chain recombines TRBV3-1 (or the pseudogene TRBV3-2) with TRBJ1-4; D call uncertain. The CDR3 sequence is 13 residues long. V dropped 5 bases and J dropped 8 bases, with 12 bases sitting between them. Germline loops: CDR1 LGHDT, CDR2 YNNKEL (reference sequence).

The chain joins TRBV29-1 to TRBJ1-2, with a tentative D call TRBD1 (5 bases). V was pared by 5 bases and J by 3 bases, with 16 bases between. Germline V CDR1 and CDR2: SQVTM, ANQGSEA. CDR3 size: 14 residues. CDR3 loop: CSVPDPGRDYGYTF. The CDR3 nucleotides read TGCAGCGTTCCGGACCCAGGCAGGGACTATGGCTACACCTTC.

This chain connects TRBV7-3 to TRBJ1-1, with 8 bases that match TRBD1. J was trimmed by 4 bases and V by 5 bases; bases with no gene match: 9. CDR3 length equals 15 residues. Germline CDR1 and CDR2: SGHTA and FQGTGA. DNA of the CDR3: TGTGCCAGCAGCCAACAGGGGGGAGAGATCACTGAAGCTTTCTTT. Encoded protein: CASSQQGGEITEAFF. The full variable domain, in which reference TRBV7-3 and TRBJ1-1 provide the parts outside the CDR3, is GAGVSQTPSNKVTEKGKYVELRCDPISGHTALYWYRQSLGQGPEFLIYFQGTGAADDSGLPNDRFFAVRPEGSVSTLKIQRTERGDSAVYLCASSQQGGEITEAFFGQGTRLTVV.

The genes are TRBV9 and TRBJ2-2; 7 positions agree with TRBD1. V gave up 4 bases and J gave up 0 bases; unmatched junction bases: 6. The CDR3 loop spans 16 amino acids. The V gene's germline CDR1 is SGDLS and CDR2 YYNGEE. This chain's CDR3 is CASSLRQGPNTGELFF. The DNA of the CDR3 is TGTGCCAGCAGCCTAAGACAGGGTCCGAACACCGGGGAGCTGTTTTTT.

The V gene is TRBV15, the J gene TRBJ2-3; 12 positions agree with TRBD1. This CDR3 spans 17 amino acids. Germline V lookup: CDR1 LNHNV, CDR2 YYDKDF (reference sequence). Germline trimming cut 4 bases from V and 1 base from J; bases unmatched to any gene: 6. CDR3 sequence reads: CATSTWDRGLGTDTQYF. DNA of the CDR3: TGTGCCACCAGCACATGGGACAGGGGGCTGGGCACAGATACGCAGTATTTT.

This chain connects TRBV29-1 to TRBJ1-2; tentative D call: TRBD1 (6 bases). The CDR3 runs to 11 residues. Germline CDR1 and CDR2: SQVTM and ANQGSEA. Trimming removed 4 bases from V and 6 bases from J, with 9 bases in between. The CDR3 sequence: CSVVKGDGYTF. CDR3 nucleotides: TGCAGCGTTGTAAAGGGGGATGGCTACACCTTC.

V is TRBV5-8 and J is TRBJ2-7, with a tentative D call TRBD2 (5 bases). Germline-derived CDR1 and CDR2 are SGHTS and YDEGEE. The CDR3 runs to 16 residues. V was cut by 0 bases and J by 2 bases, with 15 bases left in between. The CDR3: CASSLVIGLAPYEQYV. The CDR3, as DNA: TGTGCCAGCAGCTTGGTAATAGGTCTAGCACCCTACGAGCAGTACGTC.

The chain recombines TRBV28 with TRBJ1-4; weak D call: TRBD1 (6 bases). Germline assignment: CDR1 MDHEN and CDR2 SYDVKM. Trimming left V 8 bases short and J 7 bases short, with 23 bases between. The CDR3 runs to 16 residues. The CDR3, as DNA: TGTGCCAGCTTGGGGACAACCCCGGACACCTCTGAAAAACTGTTTTTT. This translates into CASLGTTPDTSEKLFF.